This T cell receptor beta chain was identified during a study of blood T cell repertoires in COVID-19. Study-level background: The United States, Italy and Spain supplied acute and convalescent COVID-19 samples.

For this clone: This specimen includes other DNA sequences encoding the same CDR3.

Under the authors' procedure: It was from reference gene primer amplification that nucleated cell counts were estimated. TCRdb's copy holds only in-frame clones and misses some; the assay was immunoSEQ multiplex PCR. From that table come the V and J calls and clone size; the DNA was used to work out D and trimming. Of approximately 230,000 clones listed, roughly three quarters were seen once; the top ten hold 3% to 4%. The CDR3 loop spans 16 amino acids. In germline, CDR1 is SGHVS, CDR2 FNYEAQ. The junction had 9 bases not matched to a gene; V was cut back by 3 bases and J by 7 bases. Sequences were obtained from peripheral blood. The receptor was isolated from a woman aged 40 to 50 with active or convalescent COVID-19. The chain joins TRBV7-6 to TRBJ1-2, with 12 bases lining up with TRBD1. CDR3 DNA sequence: TGTGCCAGCAGCTTCAAATTGGGACAGGGGGCGGGTGGCTACACCTTC. Residues: CASSFKLGQGAGGYTF.